These T cell receptor beta chains were read from a single sample in a study of blood T cell repertoires in COVID-19. Measured with immunoSEQ multiplex PCR; TCRdb has only the in-frame clones, and not every one. The sample records 250,000 or so clones, roughly nine tenths being singletons. Sample: peripheral blood. Every receptor here comes from a man between 60 and 70 years old with acute or convalescent COVID-19. The CDR3 runs from the conserved cysteine through the conserved F or W.

V: TRBV28
CDR3: CATPVRAPGQGVRVKEEKLFF

V: TRBV3-1/TRBV3-2
CDR3: CASSQEGLAGGGTGELFF

V: TRBV28
CDR3: CASSPGGADTQYF

V: TRBV28
CDR3: CASSLPLRGRYQETQYF

V: TRBV7-9
CDR3: CASSGGQGSNQPQHF

V: TRBV5-1
CDR3: CASSLEQGAGEQYF

V: TRBV6-2/TRBV6-3
CDR3: CASSKGGDWGNQPQHF

V: TRBV4-3
CDR3: CASSKNPMAGSIATNEKLFF

V: TRBV28
CDR3: CASSFRQAKSNQPQHF

V: TRBV9
CDR3: CASSVAGGEIYGYTF

V: TRBV7-2
CDR3: CASSRSLGGPTDTQYF

V: TRBV6-4
CDR3: CASRRESSASDTQYF

V: TRBV2
CDR3: CASSLDRGGANVLTF

V: TRBV7-2
CDR3: CASSLGDRLYEQYF

V: TRBV20-1
CDR3: CSGRVAETQYF

V: TRBV6-2/TRBV6-3
CDR3: CASSYAVSTNEKLFF

V: TRBV30
CDR3: CAWSVPPTGGYSPLHF

V: TRBV7-2
CDR3: CASSQQGNNYGYTF

V: TRBV28
CDR3: CASSRLGGAYNSPLHF

V: TRBV30
CDR3: CAWKGTGEAFF

V: TRBV11-2
CDR3: CASSQGDFTYQETQYF

V: TRBV19
CDR3: CASNRGRRDTEAFF

V: TRBV11-1
CDR3: CASSLDLAGASEQFF

V: TRBV6-1
CDR3: CASSEIGGYNEQFF

V: TRBV10-3
CDR3: CAISETGGAGANVLTF

V: TRBV18
CDR3: CASSPMREPLGEQYF

V: TRBV19
CDR3: CASSIRRDGTGELFF

V: TRBV10-3
CDR3: CAISDPHTPPGADYGYTF

V: TRBV5-4
CDR3: CASSSPEEFKHDFGANVLTF

V: TRBV5-6
CDR3: CASSLMGARLYEQYF

V: TRBV19
CDR3: CASSIRGRNTEAFF

V: TRBV4-3
CDR3: CASSQAGTDPYEQYF

V: TRBV7-2
CDR3: CASSAYQRVGYTF

V: TRBV2
CDR3: CARSAPAGTAKEGLYEQYF

V: TRBV9
CDR3: CASRIPGQGVQPLHF

V: TRBV3-1/TRBV3-2
CDR3: CASSQMVMGHNYGYTF

V: TRBV10-1
CDR3: CASSELGNYEQYF

V: TRBV3-1/TRBV3-2
CDR3: CASSLLETSGSNYNEQFF

V: TRBV11-1
CDR3: CASSRQRQGETQYF

V: TRBV6-2/TRBV6-3
CDR3: CASSWTAYNSPLHF

V: TRBV27
CDR3: CASSIAGSNTEAFF

V: TRBV2
CDR3: CASSRQGVDTEAFF

V: TRBV11-3
CDR3: CASSFREVGTEAFF

V: TRBV9
CDR3: CASSVVQGPYNEQFF

V: TRBV19
CDR3: CASSPGGGGLREAFF

V: TRBV12-3/TRBV12-4
CDR3: CASSSIRSYTF

V: TRBV10-3
CDR3: CATDPGQGGEKLFF

V: TRBV19
CDR3: CASSIRGADTQYF

V: TRBV2
CDR3: CASGTGTGYTF

V: TRBV6-6
CDR3: CASSPGQGRNRHQPQHF

V: TRBV29-1
CDR3: CSVGDSSHEQYF

V: TRBV19
CDR3: CASSPGQGYSPLHF

V: TRBV18
CDR3: CASSYSSGPRGGNEQFF

V: TRBV6-5
CDR3: CASSSTGFRTDTQYF

V: TRBV7-2
CDR3: CASSQSSQVGQYF

V: TRBV11-3
CDR3: CASSLGGQYSGANVLTF

V: TRBV7-3
CDR3: CASSEGTGSDTQYF

V: TRBV5-1
CDR3: CASFRLAGETGELFF

V: TRBV7-9
CDR3: CASCSLRGASGQYEQYF

V: TRBV7-8
CDR3: CASKPGLVSYEQYF